This TCR beta chain derives from a study of cytomegalovirus exposure and HLA in healthy donors. Study conclusions and caveats: Cytomegalovirus-associated TCR beta chains were listed, numbering 150 to 200. The classifier, whose performance was assessed in both the original and validation cohorts, reportedly diagnosed cytomegalovirus status with high specificity and sensitivity. As confirmed in vitro, a few CMV-associated chains were specific for CMV antigens.

Germline V gives CDR1 SGHRS, CDR2 YFSETQ. The CDR3 consists of 17 residues. After removal of 4 bases from V and 9 bases from J, the junction contained 13 bases not matched to a gene. As concerns this clone: Its specificity is not known.

The donors were in the roughly 130-subject validation cohort; that cohort was separate from the roughly 620-subject first cohort. Sequencing used immunoSEQ multiplex PCR; TCRdb keeps in-frame clones, though not all of them. The sample lists some 150,000 clones, about 94% occurring once. The clonotype was recovered from a young man in good health and CMV-seropositive. Sequencing was done on a sample of PBMCs. The chain couples TRBV5-1 to TRBJ1-6; 10 nucleotides line up with TRBD1. In DNA form, the CDR3 reads TGCGCCAGCAGCCTGATATACCGGGACAGGGGTGGTTCACCCCTCCACTTT. This sequence encodes CASSLIYRDRGGSPLHF.